One sample yielded the 2 T cell receptor beta chains listed below, sequenced in a study of shared clonotypes between healthy human individuals. Method: immunoSEQ multiplex PCR; TCRdb's copy keeps in-frame clones and lacks some. Of about 2.1 million clones listed, around 95% are singletons. Positive CCR7 selection of CD45RO-negative cells yielded the naive CD8 cells, and terminally differentiated effector memory CD45RA+ cells were excluded. The material sequenced was naive CD8+ T cells from PBMCs. The receptors shown here come from a young man in good health. Some clones in this sample may be carry-over from other donors' samples.

The J gene is TRBJ2-3, the V gene TRBV7-2; 10 bases agree with TRBD1. V gave up 4 bases and J gave up 7 bases; unmatched junction bases: 5. The CDR3 consists of 14 residues. Per the germline V gene, CDR1 is SGHTA and CDR2 is FQGNSA. The CDR3 DNA reads as TGTGCCAGCAGCTCCGGACAGGGGGACCATACGCAGTATTTT. This sequence encodes CASSSGQGDHTQYF.

V and J are TRBV19 and TRBJ2-5, with D perhaps matching TRBD1 (6 bases). Deletions cut 5 bases from V and 0 bases from J, with 13 bases between. The CDR3 length is 15 residues. CDR1 and CDR2 from the germline V gene are LNHDA and SQIVND (reference sequence). Here the CDR3 reads CASSAEDSNQETQYF. As DNA, the CDR3 is TGTGCCAGTAGTGCAGAGGACAGTAACCAAGAGACCCAGTACTTC.